The next 5 T cell receptor beta chains were all read from a single sample in a study of blood T cell repertoires in COVID-19 (dated by TCRdb to the early 2020s). To prepare the library, the immunoSEQ multiplex PCR assay was applied. TCRdb provides this immuneACCESS table in a form limited to in-frame rearrangements. Some clones are lacking; in checked studies, under half of them reflect an unresolved V gene, and why the rest are absent is not known. A total of under 130,000 clones appear in this sample, roughly 79% of them only once. The top ten clonotypes cover 7.5% to 10% of the sample. Sample: peripheral blood. These receptors all stem from a woman in her seventies with acute or convalescent COVID-19.

V and J are TRBV27 and TRBJ1-2; tentatively, D is TRBD1 (6 bases). The CDR3 has 13 residues. V was trimmed by 6 bases and J by 5 bases, leaving 13 bases between them. CDR1 and CDR2 from the germline V gene are MNHEY and SMNVEV (reference sequence). CDR3 protein: CASRLRGEYGYTF. The CDR3 bases are TGTGCCAGCAGACTCAGGGGAGAGTATGGCTACACCTTC.

In the case of this clone: This sample also contains other DNA sequences that code for the same CDR3. The rearrangement joins TRBV19 to TRBJ1-3; D uncertain. Germline V gives CDR1 LNHDA, CDR2 SQIVND (reference sequence). The CDR3 is 14 residues long. Trimming removed 3 bases at V and 2 bases at J, with 8 bases between. The CDR3, as DNA: TGTGCCAGTAGTATGGCCGGGGCTGGAAACACCATATATTTT. Protein sequence: CASSMAGAGNTIYF.

This clone was recorded a few times. The chain couples TRBV28 to TRBJ1-1; tentatively, D is TRBD1 (5 bases). The CDR3 sequence is 17 residues long. The V gene lost 3 bases and the J gene lost 1 base, with 18 bases spanning the gap. Germline CDR1 and CDR2: MDHEN and SYDVKM. In DNA form, the CDR3 reads TGTGCCAGCAGTTTCGGCGGGCGGGGGAGGGGGAACACTGAAGCTTTCTTT. Translating gives CASSFGGRGRGNTEAFF.

The CDR3 coding sequence is TGTGCCAGCAGTTACTCGGGGGCAGGGAACTATGGCTACACCTTC. Translation gives CASSYSGAGNYGYTF. V gene TRBV6-2 or TRBV6-3 combines with J gene TRBJ1-2, with D tentatively TRBD1 (6 bases). CDR3 length: 15 amino acids. Trimming cost V 0 bases and J 2 bases, with 10 bases left between them. CDR1 and CDR2 from the germline V gene are MNHEY and SVGEGT.

The V call is TRBV6-5, the J call TRBJ2-2, with TRBD1 identical over 9 bases. CDR3 length equals 14 residues. Germline V gene data show CDR1 as MNHEY and CDR2 as SVGAGI. V was clipped by 6 bases and J by 1 base; unmatched bases: 0. CDR3 amino acids: CASRGQGNTGELFF. The CDR3 DNA reads as TGTGCCAGCAGGGGACAGGGGAACACCGGGGAGCTGTTTTTT.